This TCR beta chain was sequenced during a study of vaccination and CD4 T cells after COVID-19. With regard to this clonotype: Its specificity is unknown.

CDR1 is MNHNS and CDR2 is SASEGT in the germline V gene. The CDR3 is 11 amino acids. The V end lost 6 bases, the J end lost 11 bases, and 8 bases lay between the germline ends. Documented treatment: roughly 11-day PBMC culture with coronavirus spike peptide pools or control peptides (ViraFEST assay). Oncomine TCR Beta short-read sequencing was applied to DNA from cultured CD4+ T cells. TCRdb reanalysed the PCR reads using MiXCR and keeps one entry per CDR3 protein. Found here are 20,000 to 25,000 distinct CDR3 sequences, around 60% of them singletons; the top ten hold about 14%. The gene calls are TRBV6-1 and TRBJ1-6; D is unresolved. The sequencing here drew on CD4+ T cells from blood, cultured in vitro, taken after SARS-CoV-2 vaccination. The receptor was isolated from a human donor who received a COVID-19 vaccine. CDR3 coding DNA: TGTGCCAGCAGAGACGGACCACCCCTCCACTTT. Its translation is CASRDGPPLHF.